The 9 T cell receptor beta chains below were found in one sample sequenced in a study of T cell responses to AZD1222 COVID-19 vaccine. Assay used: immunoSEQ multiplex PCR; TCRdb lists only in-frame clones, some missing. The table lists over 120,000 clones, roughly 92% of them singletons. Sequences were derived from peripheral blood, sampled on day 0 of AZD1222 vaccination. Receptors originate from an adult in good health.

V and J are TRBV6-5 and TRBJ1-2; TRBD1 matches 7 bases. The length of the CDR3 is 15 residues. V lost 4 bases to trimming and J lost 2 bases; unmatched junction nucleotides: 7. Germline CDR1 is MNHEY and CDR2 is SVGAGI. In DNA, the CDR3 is TGTGCCAGCAGTTCCCCCGACAGGGAAAACTATGGCTACACCTTC. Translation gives CASSSPDRENYGYTF.

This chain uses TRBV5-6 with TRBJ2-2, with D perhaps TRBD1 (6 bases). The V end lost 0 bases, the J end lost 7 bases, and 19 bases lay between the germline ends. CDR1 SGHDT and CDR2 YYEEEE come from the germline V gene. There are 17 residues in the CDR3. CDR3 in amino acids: CASSLAGHSIPFGELFF. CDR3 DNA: TGTGCCAGCAGCTTGGCGGGACATAGCATACCCTTCGGGGAGCTGTTTTTT.

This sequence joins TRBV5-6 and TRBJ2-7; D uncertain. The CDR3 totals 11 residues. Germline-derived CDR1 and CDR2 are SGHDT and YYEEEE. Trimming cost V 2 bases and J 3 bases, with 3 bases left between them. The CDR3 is CASSLNYEQYF. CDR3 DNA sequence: TGTGCCAGCAGCTTAAACTACGAGCAGTACTTC. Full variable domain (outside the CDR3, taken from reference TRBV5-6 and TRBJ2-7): DAGVTQSPTHLIKTRGQQVTLRCSPKSGHDTVSWYQQALGQGPQFIFQYYEEEERQRGNFPDRFSGHQFPNYSSELNVNALLLGDSALYLCASSLNYEQYFGPGTRLTVT.

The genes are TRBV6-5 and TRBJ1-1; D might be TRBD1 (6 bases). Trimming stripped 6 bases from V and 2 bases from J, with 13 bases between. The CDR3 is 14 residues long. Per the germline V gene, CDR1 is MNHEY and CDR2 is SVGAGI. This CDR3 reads CASRRDTPNTEAFF. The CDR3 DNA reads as TGTGCCAGCAGAAGGGACACCCCAAACACTGAAGCTTTCTTT.

This CDR3 reads CASSILARSSYEQYF. In DNA, the CDR3 is TGTGCCAGTAGTATATTAGCGCGGAGCTCCTACGAGCAGTACTTC. V gene TRBV19 combines with J gene TRBJ2-7; TRBD2 is a possible D gene (5 bases). Per germline, CDR1 LNHDA and CDR2 SQIVND (reference sequence). The CDR3 extends over 15 amino acids. V was clipped by 2 bases and J by 0 bases, with 11 bases between them. Variable domain in full (rest from reference TRBV19 and TRBJ2-7): DGGITQSPKYLFRKEGQNVTLSCEQNLNHDAMYWYRQDPGQGLRLIYYSQIVNDFQKGDIAEGYSVSREKKESFPLTVTSAQKNPTAFYLCASSILARSSYEQYFGPGTRLTVT.

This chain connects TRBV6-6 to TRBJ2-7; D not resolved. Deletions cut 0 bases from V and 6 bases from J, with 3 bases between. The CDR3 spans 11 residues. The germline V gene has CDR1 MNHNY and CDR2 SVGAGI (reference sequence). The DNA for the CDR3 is TGTGCCAGCAGTTACTCATCCGAGCAGTACTTC. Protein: CASSYSSEQYF.

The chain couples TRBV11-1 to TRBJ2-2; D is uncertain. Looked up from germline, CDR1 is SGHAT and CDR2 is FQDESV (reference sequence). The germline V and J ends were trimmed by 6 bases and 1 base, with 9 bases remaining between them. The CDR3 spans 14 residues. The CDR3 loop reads CASREKRNTGELFF. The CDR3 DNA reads TGTGCCAGCAGGGAAAAGAGGAACACCGGGGAGCTGTTTTTT.

The CDR3 DNA is TGTGCCAGCAGCCGCGACAGTAACTATGGCTACACCTTC. Translating gives CASSRDSNYGYTF. The genes are TRBV2 and TRBJ1-2, with D perhaps TRBD1 (5 bases). The CDR3 extends over 13 amino acids. In germline, CDR1 is SNHLY, CDR2 FYNNEI. V was trimmed by 6 bases and J by 1 base, leaving 9 bases between them.

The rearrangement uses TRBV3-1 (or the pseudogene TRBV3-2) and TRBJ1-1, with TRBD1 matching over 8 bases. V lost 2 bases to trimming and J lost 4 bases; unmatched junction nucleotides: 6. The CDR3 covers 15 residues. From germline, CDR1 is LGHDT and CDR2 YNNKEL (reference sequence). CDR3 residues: CASSQRRGRGTEAFF. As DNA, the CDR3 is TGTGCCAGCAGCCAACGCAGGGGGCGCGGCACTGAAGCTTTCTTT.